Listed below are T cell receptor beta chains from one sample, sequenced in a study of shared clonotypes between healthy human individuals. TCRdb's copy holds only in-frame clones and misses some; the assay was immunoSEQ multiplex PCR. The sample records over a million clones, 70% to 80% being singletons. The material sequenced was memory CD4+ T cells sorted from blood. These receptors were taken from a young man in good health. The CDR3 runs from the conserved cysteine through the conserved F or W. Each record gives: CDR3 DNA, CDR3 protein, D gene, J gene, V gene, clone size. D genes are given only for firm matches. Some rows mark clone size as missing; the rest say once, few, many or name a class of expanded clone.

cdr3_nt: TGTGCCAGCAGCGAGCACAGGGGGCGGGTTACTGAAGCTTTCTTT; cdr3_aa: CASSEHRGRVTEAFF; d_call: TRBD1; j_call: TRBJ1-1; v_call: TRBV7-8; clone_size: -
cdr3_nt: TGTGCCAGCAGTGAAACGGGCCCCGGGGGCGAGCAGTACTTC; cdr3_aa: CASSETGPGGEQYF; d_call: -; j_call: TRBJ2-7; v_call: TRBV13; clone_size: -
cdr3_nt: TGTGCCAGCAGTGCACCCAGATACTCGATCTATGGCTACACCTTC; cdr3_aa: CASSAPRYSIYGYTF; d_call: -; j_call: TRBJ1-2; v_call: TRBV28; clone_size: -
cdr3_nt: TGTGCCAGTAGTATAGACCCCGCCTCTTCGGATACGCAGTATTTT; cdr3_aa: CASSIDPASSDTQYF; d_call: -; j_call: TRBJ2-3; v_call: TRBV19; clone_size: few
cdr3_nt: TGTGCCAGCAGCTCTGAAGGAAGCTATGGCTACACCTTC; cdr3_aa: CASSSEGSYGYTF; d_call: -; j_call: TRBJ1-2; v_call: TRBV7-9; clone_size: -
cdr3_nt: TGTGCCAGCAGCTTGGTTAACGGGGGCTCTGGGGCCAACGTCCTGACTTTC; cdr3_aa: CASSLVNGGSGANVLTF; d_call: -; j_call: TRBJ2-6; v_call: TRBV5-6; clone_size: -
cdr3_nt: TGTGCCAGCAGCTTCGATGTCCTTAAGAATGAGCAGTTCTTC; cdr3_aa: CASSFDVLKNEQFF; d_call: -; j_call: TRBJ2-1; v_call: TRBV11-3; clone_size: -
cdr3_nt: TGTGCCAGCAGCTCGGGCCTAGCGGGAGTTTCGTACTTC; cdr3_aa: CASSSGLAGVSYF; d_call: TRBD2; j_call: TRBJ2-7; v_call: TRBV7-2; clone_size: -
cdr3_nt: TGTGCCAGCCCGCCTAGCGGGAGAGTGGGGGAGCTGTTTTTT; cdr3_aa: CASPPSGRVGELFF; d_call: TRBD2; j_call: TRBJ2-2; v_call: TRBV7-2; clone_size: -
cdr3_nt: TGTGCTAGTGGTCCGTACAGTACGCATTCACCCCTCCACTTT; cdr3_aa: CASGPYSTHSPLHF; d_call: -; j_call: TRBJ1-6; v_call: TRBV12-5; clone_size: -
cdr3_nt: TGTGCCTGGGACCAGGGACTCGGTCGAAACACCATATATTTT; cdr3_aa: CAWDQGLGRNTIYF; d_call: -; j_call: TRBJ1-3; v_call: TRBV30; clone_size: -
cdr3_nt: TGTGCCAGCAGTTCCGGGGCCCGCACAGATACGCAGTATTTT; cdr3_aa: CASSSGARTDTQYF; d_call: -; j_call: TRBJ2-3; v_call: TRBV6-6; clone_size: once
cdr3_nt: TGTGCCAGCAGCTCTGGAACAGGGGCCTACGAGCAGTACTTC; cdr3_aa: CASSSGTGAYEQYF; d_call: TRBD1; j_call: TRBJ2-7; v_call: TRBV7-2; clone_size: -
cdr3_nt: TGTGCCAGCAGCTTCTCATTAGGAGATTCACCCCTCCACTTT; cdr3_aa: CASSFSLGDSPLHF; d_call: -; j_call: TRBJ1-6; v_call: TRBV7-9; clone_size: -
cdr3_nt: TGTGCCATCAGTTTCCGGGACAGGAGCCAAGAGACCCAGTACTTC; cdr3_aa: CAISFRDRSQETQYF; d_call: TRBD1; j_call: TRBJ2-5; v_call: TRBV10-3; clone_size: -
cdr3_nt: TGCAGTGCCGCCAGGGACACCAAAGAGACCCAGTACTTC; cdr3_aa: CSAARDTKETQYF; d_call: -; j_call: TRBJ2-5; v_call: TRBV29-1; clone_size: -
cdr3_nt: TGTGCCAGCTCACCCCGATTCAACACCGGCGGGACTGAAGCTTTCTTT; cdr3_aa: CASSPRFNTGGTEAFF; d_call: -; j_call: TRBJ1-1; v_call: TRBV18; clone_size: -
cdr3_nt: TGTGCCAGCAGCAAGCAGACAGGGTTAGGTTCACCCCTCCACTTT; cdr3_aa: CASSKQTGLGSPLHF; d_call: TRBD1; j_call: TRBJ1-6; v_call: TRBV7-8; clone_size: -
cdr3_nt: TGTGCCAGCAGTTCTAGCGGGGGCAAAAATGGAGAGACCCAGTACTTC; cdr3_aa: CASSSSGGKNGETQYF; d_call: TRBD2; j_call: TRBJ2-5; v_call: TRBV28; clone_size: -
cdr3_nt: TGTGCCAGTGGGGGCAGCACCCTTGGAAATTCACCCCTCCACTTT; cdr3_aa: CASGGSTLGNSPLHF; d_call: -; j_call: TRBJ1-6; v_call: TRBV11-1; clone_size: -
cdr3_nt: TGTGCCAGCAGCTTTTACGGGGGGCGGAGTGAAGCTTTCTTT; cdr3_aa: CASSFYGGRSEAFF; d_call: -; j_call: TRBJ1-1; v_call: TRBV7-2; clone_size: -
cdr3_nt: TGTGCCAGCAGCTTAGAGGGGACAGGTGGGGAGACCCAGTACTTC; cdr3_aa: CASSLEGTGGETQYF; d_call: TRBD1; j_call: TRBJ2-5; v_call: TRBV11-3; clone_size: -
cdr3_nt: TGTGCCAGTAGTGGGGGACAGTTGATCACCGGGGAGCTGTTTTTT; cdr3_aa: CASSGGQLITGELFF; d_call: TRBD1; j_call: TRBJ2-2; v_call: TRBV19; clone_size: -
cdr3_nt: TGTGCCAGCAGGACTAGCGAAACCTACGAGCAGTACTTC; cdr3_aa: CASRTSETYEQYF; d_call: TRBD2; j_call: TRBJ2-7; v_call: TRBV6-5; clone_size: -
cdr3_nt: TGTGCCAGTGACCAGGGACTAGCGGGGGAGGGTACGCAGTATTTT; cdr3_aa: CASDQGLAGEGTQYF; d_call: TRBD2; j_call: TRBJ2-3; v_call: TRBV19; clone_size: -
cdr3_nt: TGTGCCAGCAGGGTCTACTTCTACGAGCAGTACTTC; cdr3_aa: CASRVYFYEQYF; d_call: -; j_call: TRBJ2-7; v_call: TRBV6-1; clone_size: -
cdr3_nt: TGTGCCAGCAGTGACTTTTCCCCAGGGAGAGCTTTCTTT; cdr3_aa: CASSDFSPGRAFF; d_call: -; j_call: TRBJ1-1; v_call: TRBV6-1; clone_size: -
cdr3_nt: TGTGCCAGCAGCGTTTTCGACGGTGGACCCTACGAGCAGTACTTC; cdr3_aa: CASSVFDGGPYEQYF; d_call: -; j_call: TRBJ2-7; v_call: TRBV9; clone_size: once
cdr3_nt: TGCGCCAGCAGCGGAACTAGCTCCCCCTACAATGAGCAGTTCTTC; cdr3_aa: CASSGTSSPYNEQFF; d_call: -; j_call: TRBJ2-1; v_call: TRBV5-1; clone_size: -
cdr3_nt: TGTGCCAGCAGCGTAAGCCCCGGGTCTAGCGGACAAGAGACCCAGTACTTC; cdr3_aa: CASSVSPGSSGQETQYF; d_call: TRBD2; j_call: TRBJ2-5; v_call: TRBV9; clone_size: -
cdr3_nt: TGTGCCAGCAGGGGCGGTCGGCAGGGCCAAAACATTCAGTACTTC; cdr3_aa: CASRGGRQGQNIQYF; d_call: -; j_call: TRBJ2-4; v_call: TRBV6-1; clone_size: -
cdr3_nt: TGTGCCAGCGGACTAGCGGGAGGGGAGCAGTACTTC; cdr3_aa: CASGLAGGEQYF; d_call: TRBD2; j_call: TRBJ2-7; v_call: TRBV28; clone_size: once
cdr3_nt: TGTGCCAGCAGTGAACTCGACAGGGTAGGGAACACTGAAGCTTTCTTT; cdr3_aa: CASSELDRVGNTEAFF; d_call: TRBD1; j_call: TRBJ1-1; v_call: TRBV6-1; clone_size: -
cdr3_nt: TGCGCCAGCAGCCAAAGGACAGGGGGGTTTGAAGCTTTCTTT; cdr3_aa: CASSQRTGGFEAFF; d_call: TRBD1; j_call: TRBJ1-1; v_call: TRBV5-1; clone_size: few
cdr3_nt: TGTGCCAGCAGTAGGGTTTATGGCTACACCTTC; cdr3_aa: CASSRVYGYTF; d_call: -; j_call: TRBJ1-2; v_call: TRBV6-5; clone_size: -
cdr3_nt: TGCGCCAGCAGCACAACCGGGACAGGGACCGGGGAGCTGTTTTTT; cdr3_aa: CASSTTGTGTGELFF; d_call: TRBD1; j_call: TRBJ2-2; v_call: TRBV5-1; clone_size: -
cdr3_nt: TGTGCCAGCAGCTACCGTGGTGCCTTGTATGGCTACACCTTC; cdr3_aa: CASSYRGALYGYTF; d_call: -; j_call: TRBJ1-2; v_call: TRBV11-1; clone_size: few
cdr3_nt: TGTGCCAGCAGTAGGGGGACAGGGCCCGAGCAGTACTTC; cdr3_aa: CASSRGTGPEQYF; d_call: TRBD1; j_call: TRBJ2-7; v_call: TRBV27; clone_size: -
cdr3_nt: TGTGCCAGCAGTTTGTCGGGAGGCTCCTATAATTCACCCCTCCACTTT; cdr3_aa: CASSLSGGSYNSPLHF; d_call: -; j_call: TRBJ1-6; v_call: TRBV27; clone_size: -
cdr3_nt: TGTGCCAGCAGCTTAGGAGGGACCGGGGCTGAAGAGCAGTACTTC; cdr3_aa: CASSLGGTGAEEQYF; d_call: -; j_call: TRBJ2-7; v_call: TRBV7-9; clone_size: -
cdr3_nt: TGTGCCTGGAGGGGGAAAGGGGAGAACACTGAAGCTTTCTTT; cdr3_aa: CAWRGKGENTEAFF; d_call: -; j_call: TRBJ1-1; v_call: TRBV30; clone_size: -
cdr3_nt: TGTGCCACCAGCACCGGACTAGGGGGCGAGACCCAGTACTTC; cdr3_aa: CATSTGLGGETQYF; d_call: -; j_call: TRBJ2-5; v_call: TRBV15; clone_size: -
cdr3_nt: TGTGCCAGCAGTTCGGACAGGTATAATTCACCCCTCCACTTT; cdr3_aa: CASSSDRYNSPLHF; d_call: TRBD1; j_call: TRBJ1-6; v_call: TRBV2; clone_size: few
cdr3_nt: TGTGCCAGCAGGCCGACATCGAACTATGGCTACACCTTC; cdr3_aa: CASRPTSNYGYTF; d_call: -; j_call: TRBJ1-2; v_call: TRBV6-1; clone_size: -
cdr3_nt: TGTGCCAGCAGTTCCGACACCCTCAAGACCCAGTACTTC; cdr3_aa: CASSSDTLKTQYF; d_call: -; j_call: TRBJ2-5; v_call: TRBV5-4; clone_size: -
cdr3_nt: TGTGCCAGCACCCAAGGGCGGAATGAAGGTATTGATACGCAGTATTTT; cdr3_aa: CASTQGRNEGIDTQYF; d_call: -; j_call: TRBJ2-3; v_call: TRBV21-1; clone_size: -
cdr3_nt: TGTGCCAGCAGTGTAGGACAGGCCGGGGAGCTGTTTTTT; cdr3_aa: CASSVGQAGELFF; d_call: TRBD1; j_call: TRBJ2-2; v_call: TRBV2; clone_size: -
cdr3_nt: TGCGCCAGCAGTGTGACTTTAGGCGGGGGCGAGCAGTACTTC; cdr3_aa: CASSVTLGGGEQYF; d_call: TRBD2; j_call: TRBJ2-7; v_call: TRBV10-2; clone_size: once
cdr3_nt: TGTGCCAGCAGCTTGAGTGCCGGGGAGCTGTTTTTT; cdr3_aa: CASSLSAGELFF; d_call: -; j_call: TRBJ2-2; v_call: TRBV11-3; clone_size: -
cdr3_nt: TGTGCCATCAGGGGACAGAGCTCCTACAATGAGCAGTTCTTC; cdr3_aa: CAIRGQSSYNEQFF; d_call: TRBD1; j_call: TRBJ2-1; v_call: TRBV10-3; clone_size: -